The following is a T cell receptor (beta chain) sequence with its context. This entry belongs to a study of blood T cell repertoires in COVID-19. About the study: Researchers got acute and convalescent COVID-19 samples from the United States, Italy and Spain.

Germline CDR1 reads MDHEN; CDR2 reads SYDVKM. V was pared by 2 bases and J by 4 bases, with 11 bases of the junction left unmatched. The length of the CDR3 is 17 residues. Clones were sequenced by immunoSEQ multiplex PCR, and TCRdb holds only the in-frame ones, with some missing. The table has roughly 80,000 clones, about four fifths seen once. The chain recombines TRBV28 with TRBJ2-5, with 9 nucleotides matching TRBD2. Source material: peripheral blood. This TCR was sampled from an older woman with acute or convalescent COVID-19. CDR3 sequence (DNA): TGTGCCAGCAGTTTAGGGACTAGCTTCGGGAAGAGAGAGACCCAGTACTTC. It is translated as CASSLGTSFGKRETQYF.